Each of the 23 T cell receptor beta chains below was sequenced from the same sample in a study of T-cell memory formation after mild COVID-19. TCRdb reanalysed the 5' RACE reads using MiXCR and keeps one entry per CDR3 protein. The repertoire holds around 340,000 distinct CDR3 sequences, with 10% to 15% as singletons. Input material: PBMCs or a T cell subset sorted from them (not recorded which). The receptors shown here come from a man aged 18-30 years who had mild COVID-19 (a few samples of this study predate the infection). Cell type and time point are not known.

J is TRBJ2-2 and V is TRBV4-1, with D perhaps matching TRBD1 (6 bases). Trimming left V 3 bases short and J 0 bases short, with 8 bases between. The V gene's germline CDR1 is MGHRA and CDR2 YSYEKL. The CDR3 is 15 residues long. CDR3 coding DNA: TGCGCCAGCAGCCAGGGGGCCTCGAACACCGGGGAGCTGTTTTTT. Amino acid sequence: CASSQGASNTGELFF.

Only a few counts were recorded for this clonotype. The rearrangement joins TRBV5-5 to TRBJ1-5; D is unclear. This CDR3 has 14 residues. Germline V gene sequence: CDR1 SGHKS, CDR2 YYEKEE (reference sequence). The V gene lost 0 bases and the J gene lost 6 bases, with 10 bases spanning the gap. DNA for the CDR3: TGTGCCAGCAGCTTGGGGGCTGCGGGTCAGCCCCAGCATTTT. Translating gives CASSLGAAGQPQHF.

The chain links TRBV20-1 to TRBJ1-5, with D possibly TRBD1 on 5 matching bases. CDR1 is DFQATT and CDR2 is SNEGSKA in the germline V gene (reference sequence). Trimming stripped 6 bases from V and 0 bases from J, with 12 bases between. The CDR3 covers 14 residues. The CDR3 DNA sequence: TGCAGTGCCTTGAGCAGGGATAGCAATCAGCCCCAGCATTTT. Protein product: CSALSRDSNQPQHF.

This clonotype has just a few counts. J is TRBJ2-3 and V is TRBV4-2; D is unresolved. This CDR3 comprises 16 residues. The V end was cut by 0 bases, the J end by 6 bases, with 16 bases between. The germline CDR1 and CDR2 sequences are LGHNA and YNFKEQ. In DNA, the CDR3 is TGTGCCAGCAGCCAAGATCGCCTACTGTCACTGGATACGCAGTATTTT. Its protein is CASSQDRLLSLDTQYF.

The chain carries TRBV7-6 and TRBJ2-3; D is perhaps TRBD1 or TRBD2 (5 bases each). Trimming stripped 2 bases from V and 2 bases from J, with 14 bases between. Looked up from germline, CDR1 is SGHVS and CDR2 is FNYEAQ. This CDR3 comprises 16 residues. CDR3 bases: TGTGCCAGCAGCTTACGCCGGGACCAGTACACAGATACGCAGTATTTT. This translates into CASSLRRDQYTDTQYF.

The J gene is TRBJ1-6, the V gene TRBV18; no clear D gene. This CDR3 has 15 amino acids. V lost 3 bases to trimming and J lost 4 bases, with 10 bases between them. The germline gives CDR1 KGHSH, CDR2 LQKENI. Written as DNA, the CDR3 is TGTGCCAGCTCACCGGGCAGGATTTATAATTCACCCCTCCACTTT. Residues: CASSPGRIYNSPLHF.

V gene TRBV12-3 or TRBV12-4 combines with J gene TRBJ1-2; D is ambiguous. The CDR3 runs 12 residues. V was pared by 5 bases and J by 6 bases, with 10 bases between. CDR3 DNA sequence: TGTGCCAGCAGTCCTCGACTCGATGGCTACACCTTC. It is translated as CASSPRLDGYTF.

This clonotype was counted between two and nine times. This chain links TRBV6-5 with TRBJ2-3; TRBD2 matches 8 bases. The CDR3 has 16 amino acids. The J segment lost 0 bases and the V segment lost 6 bases, leaving 8 bases of the junction unmatched. Germline loops: CDR1 MNHEY, CDR2 SVGAGI. The CDR3 DNA is TGTGCCAGCAGCACTCTGACTAGCGCGAGCACAGATACGCAGTATTTT. It translates to CASSTLTSASTDTQYF.

DNA for the CDR3: TGCAGCGTTGACAGCGCTAACTATGGCTACACCTTC. Translation: CSVDSANYGYTF. The chain links TRBV20-1 to TRBJ1-2, with TRBD1 as a possible D gene (5 bases). Germline values: CDR1 DFQATT, CDR2 SNEGSKA (reference sequence). The CDR3 sequence is 12 residues long.

This clonotype has more than one count but fewer than ten. The rearrangement uses TRBV12-5 and TRBJ2-5; 14 bases align to TRBD2. The CDR3 totals 17 residues. V gave up 1 base and J gave up 1 base; unmatched junction bases: 2. The germline CDR1 and CDR2 sequences are LGHNT and FRNRAP. The CDR3 DNA sequence: TGTGCTAGTGGTTTGGCGGGACTAGCGGGGGTCCAAGAGACCCAGTACTTC. Translating gives CASGLAGLAGVQETQYF.

The table lists this clonotype with a few counts. The chain uses TRBV28 and TRBJ1-4, with D perhaps matching TRBD1 (5 bases). The V gene lost 5 bases and the J gene lost 7 bases, with 14 bases spanning the gap. The CDR3 length is 14 residues. Germline assignment: CDR1 MDHEN and CDR2 SYDVKM. The CDR3 coding sequence is TGTGCCAGCAGTCAGACAGTCGGTCTTGAAAAACTGTTTTTT. It translates to CASSQTVGLEKLFF.

This clonotype came up a few times. CDR3 DNA: TGTGCCAGCAGCCATAAAACGGAGGGGATTAATGAAAAACTGTTTTTT. It translates to CASSHKTEGINEKLFF. This chain joins TRBV6-4 and TRBJ1-4; D might be TRBD1 (5 bases). The CDR3 runs 16 residues. CDR1 is MRHNA and CDR2 is SNTAGT in the germline V gene. V lost 6 bases and J 4 bases, leaving 18 bases between the germline ends.

V is TRBV25-1 and J is TRBJ2-2, with D possibly matching TRBD1 (5 bases). The CDR3 loop spans 15 amino acids. Germline CDR1 MGHDK, CDR2 SYGVNS. The V and J ends lost 3 bases and 4 bases respectively, with 12 bases between them. The DNA for the CDR3 is TGTGCCAGCAGTGATAGGCAGGGTTCCACCGGGGAGCTGTTTTTT. This codes for CASSDRQGSTGELFF.

J is TRBJ2-1 and V is TRBV30; TRBD1 might be the D (5 bases). V was clipped by 2 bases and J by 15 bases, with 14 bases between them. The CDR3 extends over 11 amino acids. Germline loops: CDR1 GTSNPN, CDR2 SVGIG (reference sequence). CDR3 loop: CAWSSQALAFF. The CDR3 nucleotides read TGTGCCTGGAGTTCACAGGCCCTCGCGTTCTTC.

This clonotype was seen a few times. J is TRBJ1-1 and V is TRBV7-8; 7 bases map to TRBD1. CDR1 SGHVS and CDR2 FQNEAQ come from the germline V gene. The V gene end was trimmed by 8 bases and the J gene end by 7 bases; junction bases not matched to a gene: 10. CDR3 length: 13 residues. CDR3 in amino acids: CASGLLGTVEAFF. The CDR3 bases are TGTGCCAGCGGGCTCCTTGGGACAGTTGAAGCTTTCTTT.

This clonotype was counted a few times. The CDR3 is CASSTSGQPNTEAFF. The CDR3 region has the DNA TGTGCCAGCAGCACCTCGGGACAGCCGAACACTGAAGCTTTCTTT. The gene calls are TRBV7-2 and TRBJ1-1, with 7 nucleotides matching TRBD1. This CDR3 is built from 15 residues. Losses at the gene ends were 5 bases for V and 1 base for J; bases not matched to a gene: 7. Germline assignment: CDR1 SGHTA and CDR2 FQGNSA.

This clonotype has ten or more counts. V is TRBV2 and J is TRBJ2-1; D not resolved. Germline assignment: CDR1 SNHLY and CDR2 FYNNEI. V dropped 4 bases and J dropped 2 bases, with 3 bases sitting between them. The CDR3 loop spans 12 amino acids. The CDR3 is CASSGPYNEQFF. Here the CDR3 DNA reads TGTGCCAGCAGTGGACCCTACAATGAGCAGTTCTTC. The variable domain in full, with the rest retrieved from reference TRBV2 and TRBJ2-1, is EPEVTQTPSHQVTQMGQEVILRCVPISNHLYFYWYRQILGQKVEFLVSFYNNEISEKSEIFDDQFSVERPDGSNFTLKIRSTKLEDSAMYFCASSGPYNEQFFGPGTRLTVL.

For the CDR3, the DNA is TGTGCCAGCAGCTTAGATGGACCGAGGGATGAGCAGTTCTTC. Its translation: CASSLDGPRDEQFF. V usage is TRBV7-9 and J usage is TRBJ2-1, with a tentative D call TRBD2 (5 bases). Germline CDR1 and CDR2: SEHNR and FQNEAQ (reference sequence). The CDR3 extends over 14 amino acids. Trimming took off 1 base at V and 8 bases at J, with 12 bases between the two ends.

This clonotype has just a few counts. The chain uses TRBV12-3 or TRBV12-4 and TRBJ2-1, with TRBD2 identical over 8 bases. The CDR3 contains 14 residues. V lost 5 bases and J lost 9; bases outside the gene matches: 9. CDR3 nucleotides: TGTGCCAGCAGTGGGGGCGGGGGGACTACTGAGCAGTTCTTC. Encoded protein: CASSGGGGTTEQFF.

This clonotype was detected only once. The CDR3 sequence: CASSLSGGLAGANTGELFF. Written as DNA, the CDR3 is TGTGCCAGCAGCTTATCCGGAGGACTAGCGGGGGCGAACACCGGGGAGCTGTTTTTT. The chain is built from TRBV7-3 and TRBJ2-2; 13 bases are a match to TRBD2. Germline V gives CDR1 SGHTA, CDR2 FQGTGA. The CDR3 has 19 amino acids. Trimming cost V 2 bases and J 0 bases; bases outside gene matches: 6. The variable domain in full, with the rest retrieved from reference TRBV7-3 and TRBJ2-2, is GAGVSQTPSNKVTEKGKYVELRCDPISGHTALYWYRQSLGQGPEFLIYFQGTGAADDSGLPNDRFFAVRPEGSVSTLKIQRTERGDSAVYLCASSLSGGLAGANTGELFFGEGSRLTVL.

The CDR3 reads CASSSGTAGSPLHF. CDR3 sequence (DNA): TGTGCCAGCAGCTCCGGGACAGCAGGTTCACCCCTCCACTTT. The chain employs TRBV7-2 and TRBJ1-6, with 7 bases that match TRBD1. This CDR3 comprises 14 residues. Germline-derived CDR1 and CDR2 are SGHTA and FQGNSA. With 4 bases clipped from V and 9 bases from J, the junction kept 6 bases outside the gene matches.

This clonotype was recorded a few times. The genes are TRBV20-1 and TRBJ1-5; a weak D match, TRBD1 (5 bases). The CDR3 runs to 15 residues. Germline CDR1 reads DFQATT; CDR2 reads SNEGSKA (reference sequence). Between the trimmed V and J ends, which lost 3 bases and 0 bases, there was a span of 12 bases. The CDR3 DNA sequence: TGCAGTGCTAGTAGTGACAGATTTAGCAATCAGCCCCAGCATTTT. Translated, it gives CSASSDRFSNQPQHF.

The chain uses TRBV28 and TRBJ2-5, with TRBD2 matching over 10 bases. The junction had 4 bases not matched to a gene; V was cut back by 4 bases and J by 2 bases. Germline V CDR1 and CDR2: MDHEN, SYDVKM. The CDR3 covers 15 residues. The CDR3 reads CASSSPSGGQETQYF. Written as DNA, the CDR3 is TGTGCCAGCAGTTCCCCTAGCGGGGGACAAGAGACCCAGTACTTC. Based on the CDR3 plus reference TRBV28 and TRBJ2-5, the full variable domain is DVKVTQSSRYLVKRTGEKVFLECVQDMDHENMFWYRQDPGLGLRLIYFSYDVKMKEKGDIPEGYSVSREKKERFSLILESASTNQTSMYLCASSSPSGGQETQYFGPGTRLLVL.